This entry features one T cell receptor (beta chain) sequence. In its sample, this clonotype was seen many times. Its cognate antigen has yet to be identified. No quality values exist for individual bases; no much larger clone is one base distant. The data were taken from a study of identical twins (dated by TCRdb to between 2015 and 2016). For context, the study as a whole: To test whether fetal clonotypes persist, the study used deep sequencing on TCR alpha and beta repertoires from monozygotic twins, unrelated adults of various ages, and cord blood. To rule out contamination, replicate twin experiments were performed at different times with different library preparation protocols. Points the paper makes about the study in general: Out-of-frame TCR alpha sharing in monozygotic twins was systematically underestimated by recombination models, whereas sharing between unrelated individuals was in agreement with the recombination models. Zero-insertion analyses could be partly confounded by invariant T cells such as MAIT and iNKT, though diverse VJ usage argued against such confounding for most clonotypes. In beta out-of-frame sequences, excess twin sharing was weaker, because having fewer shared sequences lowered the signal-to-noise ratio. Abundant cord blood beta clonotypes carried fewer insertions; young adult naive repertoires showed a weaker similar trend, while memory repertoires showed none. Conclusions relied on cross-sectional statistical analysis, since the same donors could not be followed over many years. Compared with coincidental sharing between unrelated individuals, out-of-frame TCR alpha sequences shared between twins had an excess of sequences with low generation probability.

Receptors were amplified or captured by 5' RACE. Sequenced using an Illumina HiSeq 2000. Template switching introduced a universal primer binding site; the final cDNA contained a unique molecular identifier, enabling accurate counting of TCR cDNA molecules. Specific primers in the conserved constant-segment region were used to synthesize first-strand cDNA for the TCR alpha and beta chains. To control for contamination, each cDNA library was double barcoded with a SMART-Mk sample barcode plus Illumina barcodes. Two successive PCR steps introduced TruSeq adapter sequences along with Illumina sample barcodes. TCR alpha and beta cDNA libraries were sequenced on the Illumina HiSeq platform with custom primers. The original pipeline was this. Unique molecular identifiers were extracted from raw reads with MiGEC, and CDR3 positions were determined with MiXCR. Recombination models were inferred per individual with the repgenHMM and IGoR tools using an EM algorithm. The tcR package in R was used for shared clonotype analysis, with sharing normalized by the product of cloneset sizes. To study raw recombination free of thymic and clonal selection effects, out-of-frame nonproductive sequences were analyzed. The raw public data were reprocessed by TCRdb itself: fastp quality trimming at Q25, MiXCR clonotype calling, in-frame beta chains only. Every entry covers one CDR3 protein and lists the most common genes and DNA from its rows. TCRdb's processing, not the authors' own work, is the source of the V and J calls. The sample data list fewer than 450,000 distinct CDR3 sequences, and approximately 8.8% of these were observed just once. The leading ten clones occupy roughly 8.7% of the sample.

All donors were healthy Caucasians. The researchers also sequenced three unrelated adults who were not twins: a male aged 18 to 29, a male aged 50 to 60, and a female aged 50 to 60. Miltenyi CD45RO+ enrichment and human naive T-cell isolation kits were used to isolate memory (CD45RO+) and naive T cells from PBMC. The receptor was isolated from a woman aged 45 to 65 in good health. The sequencing sample was made of naive T cells sorted from blood. The sample's cell subset or site label is to be understood as: cells isolated with a human naive T-cell isolation kit.

The CDR3 reads as follows: CASKRGPNTGELFF. The nucleotide sequence is TGTGCCAGCAAGCGGGGCCCGAACACCGGGGAGCTGTTTTTT. Recombination joined TRBV2 with TRBJ2-2; 7 central bases correspond to TRBD2. At the junction V is shortened by 7 bases and J by 0 bases; bases outside the gene matches: 2. From a lookup of the germline V gene, CDR1 and CDR2 are SNHLY and FYNNEI. Reading from cysteine to phenylalanine, the CDR3 counts 14 amino acids. Here the CDR3 DNA is all that survives: 42 bases in frame from base 1.